The rows below give T cell receptor beta chains drawn from one sample of a study of beta chain features in type 1 diabetes. Some clones are missing from TCRdb's copy, which holds only in-frame ones; the method was immunoSEQ multiplex PCR. Here the sample spans about 160,000 clones, 7% to 9.5% being singletons. The sample consisted of central memory CD4+ T cells from blood. These receptor sequences come from a woman aged 30 to 39 with type 1 diabetes. CDR3s include the opening cysteine and the closing phenylalanine or tryptophan. A D gene is named only where the DNA matches it firmly. Size is stated for part of the rows, as once, few or many counts, or as a class when the clone is expanded.

TRBJ2-2 . TRBD2 TRBV7-3 CASSPRGLANAGELFF TGTGCCAGCAGCCCAAGGGGACTAGCGAATGCCGGGGAGCTGTTTTTT
TRBJ1-1 few TRBD1 TRBV2 CASSTQGAGTEAFF TGTGCCAGCAGTACACAGGGGGCTGGCACTGAAGCTTTCTTT
TRBJ1-2 . . TRBV2 CASSGRLGGYTF TGTGCCAGCAGTGGAAGGTTGGGCGGCTACACCTTC
TRBJ1-2 few TRBD1 TRBV18 CAGQQGSSYGYTF TGTGCCGGACAACAGGGGTCTTCCTATGGCTACACCTTC
TRBJ2-5 . . TRBV5-1 CASSVGAVQYQETQYF TGCGCCAGCAGCGTAGGGGCTGTTCAGTACCAAGAGACCCAGTACTTC
TRBJ2-1 . TRBD1 TRBV7-8 CASSPYRGSSYNEQFF TGTGCCAGCAGCCCTTACAGGGGAAGCTCCTACAATGAGCAGTTCTTC
TRBJ1-2 few TRBD1 TRBV6-5 CASQRTGGGYTF TGTGCCAGCCAACGGACAGGGGGAGGCTACACCTTC
TRBJ2-1 few TRBD1 TRBV4-1 CASSPYTGVQFF TGCGCCAGCAGCCCATACACAGGGGTCCAGTTCTTC
TRBJ1-2 few TRBD1 TRBV5-6 CASSTYLRDRGAKRGYTF TGTGCCAGCAGCACCTACCTCCGGGACAGAGGAGCCAAAAGGGGCTACACCTTC
TRBJ2-5 . TRBD2 TRBV29-1 CSGRRLAGETQYF TGCAGCGGTAGACGACTAGCGGGAGAGACCCAGTACTTC
TRBJ1-3 few . TRBV5-1 CASRRRGSDGNTIYF TGCGCCAGCAGAAGAAGGGGCTCAGACGGAAACACCATATATTTT
TRBJ2-1 few TRBD1 TRBV28 CASSPQGESYNEQFF TGTGCCAGCAGTCCACAGGGGGAAAGCTACAATGAGCAGTTCTTC
TRBJ1-2 once TRBD1 TRBV4-1 CASSQDYGQGIPYGYTF TGCGCCAGCAGCCAAGATTATGGACAGGGGATCCCCTATGGCTACACCTTC
TRBJ2-4 . . TRBV4-2 CASSQDVGGVNIQYF TGTGCCAGCAGCCAAGACGTAGGGGGAGTAAACATTCAGTACTTC
TRBJ1-1 few TRBD1 TRBV5-1 CASSWGTDMNTEAFF TGCGCCAGCAGCTGGGGGACAGACATGAACACTGAAGCTTTCTTT
TRBJ2-7 few TRBD2 TRBV7-3 CASSLDTSGTYEQYF TGTGCCAGCAGCTTAGACACTAGCGGCACCTACGAGCAGTACTTC